This T cell receptor beta chain was identified during a study of T cell changes during pregnancy in multiple sclerosis. Sequencing used immunoSEQ multiplex PCR; TCRdb keeps in-frame clones, though not all of them. This table has under 60,000 clones, 92% appearing once. This CDR3 region has 15 residues. The germline V gene encodes CDR1 LNHDA and CDR2 SQIVND (reference sequence). Trimming removed 5 bases from V and 6 bases from J; junction bases left unmatched: 10. The sequences come from CD4+ T cells from peripheral blood mononuclear cells, collected in the second trimester of pregnancy. The chain has TRBV19 and TRBJ1-2; 9 positions agree with TRBD1. The source of this sequence is a female donor in good health, enrolled as a control in a pregnancy study. The CDR3 DNA is TGTGCCAGTAGTTCCCGGACAGGGGAAATTGATGGCTACACCTTC. It specifies CASSSRTGEIDGYTF. Full variable domain (remainder filled in from reference TRBV19 and TRBJ1-2): DGGITQSPKYLFRKEGQNVTLSCEQNLNHDAMYWYRQDPGQGLRLIYYSQIVNDFQKGDIAEGYSVSREKKESFPLTVTSAQKNPTAFYLCASSSRTGEIDGYTFGSGTRLTVV.